This T cell receptor beta chain was observed in a study of blood T cell repertoires in COVID-19. Some clones are missing from TCRdb's copy, which holds only in-frame ones; the method was immunoSEQ multiplex PCR. The sample lists around 300,000 clones; 75% to 90% were seen once. J was trimmed by 1 base and V by 2 bases; bases with no gene match: 12. Germline CDR1 reads LNHNV; CDR2 reads YYDKDF (reference sequence). CDR3 length: 20 amino acids. This rearrangement joins TRBV15 to TRBJ2-3; TRBD2 agrees at 13 bases. The clonotype originates from a woman aged 18-29 years who had recovered from COVID-19. Sequenced sample: PBMCs or T cells enriched from blood (not recorded which). As DNA, the CDR3 is TGTGCCACCAGCAGAAGGGGGACTAGCGGGGCCACGGTGGGCACAGATACGCAGTATTTT. Protein sequence: CATSRRGTSGATVGTDTQYF.